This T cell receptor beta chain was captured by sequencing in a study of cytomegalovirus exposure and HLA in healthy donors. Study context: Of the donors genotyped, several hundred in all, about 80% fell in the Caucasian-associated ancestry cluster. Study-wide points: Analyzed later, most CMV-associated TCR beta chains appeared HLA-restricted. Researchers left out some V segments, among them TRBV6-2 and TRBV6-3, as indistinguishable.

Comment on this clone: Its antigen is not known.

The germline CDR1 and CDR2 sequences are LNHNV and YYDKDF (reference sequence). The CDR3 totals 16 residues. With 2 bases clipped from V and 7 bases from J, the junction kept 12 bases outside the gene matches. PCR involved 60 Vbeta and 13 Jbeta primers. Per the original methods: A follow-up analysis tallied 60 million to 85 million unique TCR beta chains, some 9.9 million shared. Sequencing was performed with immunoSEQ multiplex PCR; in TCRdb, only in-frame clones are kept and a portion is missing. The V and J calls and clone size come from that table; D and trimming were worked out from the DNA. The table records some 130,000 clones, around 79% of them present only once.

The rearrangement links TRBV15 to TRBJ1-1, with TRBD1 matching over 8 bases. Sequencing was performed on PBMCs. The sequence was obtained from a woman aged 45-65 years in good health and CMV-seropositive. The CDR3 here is CATSRNLQGAQDEAFF. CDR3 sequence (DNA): TGTGCCACCAGCAGAAACCTGCAGGGGGCGCAGGATGAAGCTTTCTTT.